This record concerns one TCR beta chain sequence. Its antigen is still unknown. Base qualities are not provided; no much larger clone lies one nucleotide away. The donors were healthy, HIV-negative adults who had no recently reported acute infections or vaccinations. Only Caucasian adults living in Nashville, Tennessee, USA were represented among the donors. For unsorted samples, around 90 million PBMCs were counted, and genomic DNA was extracted using the QIAamp DNA Blood Mini kit. After blood collection by leukapheresis, PBMCs were isolated using Ficoll-Histopaque density gradient centrifugation and then cryopreserved in the vapor phase of liquid nitrogen. TCR CDR3 regions were amplified from genomic DNA by multiplex PCR using the deep immunoSEQ assay. Extracted genomic DNA from each cell subset was spread evenly across all wells of several immunoSEQ 96-well plates, with each plate serving as a replicate. For unsorted PBMC, around 0.3 ug genomic DNA, equal to 25,000 to 35,000 T cell genomes, was loaded into each replicate PCR. Genomic DNA from unsorted PBMC was sequenced over ten immunoSEQ deep assay plates. Purified libraries were quantified with a Qubit 3.0 fluorometer, sized on a Bioanalyzer 2100, and re-quantified with the KAPA Library Quantification kit. A separate single-read 150-cycle Illumina NextSeq 550 flow cell was used to sequence each immunoSEQ 96-well plate. Regarding the original processing steps: Because the immunoSEQ output included only junctional sequences and no quality scores, the filtering could not be the same as the filtering used for full-length reads. Sequences were annotated with PyIR, a Python wrapper for IgBLAST v1.9, using IMGT germline references to assign V/J genes and CDR3. Any read was removed if the V/J assignment was weak (E-value above 1e-6), the CDR3 was missing, or the read contained stop codons, out-of-frame junctions, or ambiguous translated residues. V3J clonotypes were defined by identical inferred V gene, J gene, and CDR3 amino acid sequence. Percentage overlap between repertoires was calculated by dividing the number of shared unique clonotypes by the size of the smaller repertoire. Richness of each repertoire was evaluated using RTK rarefaction, the Chao1 estimator, and Recon v2.1 estimates of unobserved clonotypes. In its TCRdb copy, this immuneACCESS table keeps in-frame sequences only and misses some clones. Where compared with another copy, unresolved V genes explain less than half of these, and the others have no known cause. The V and J calls and the clone size are those of that table, but D and trimming were determined from the DNA. This sample has about 470,000 clones in its table, and 70% to 80% of those were observed once. Of the sample, roughly an eighth is held by the ten largest clones.

CDR1 and CDR2, per the germline V gene, are SGHRS and YFSETQ. Trimming at the junction amounts to 0 bases on V and 0 bases on J, and the germline ends lie 7 bases apart. Including the terminal cysteine and phenylalanine, the CDR3 comprises 15 residues. This entry keeps only the CDR3 DNA: 45 bases, framed from base 1. This record comes from a study of shared clonotypes between healthy human individuals (dated by TCRdb to the early 2020s). Study-level background: Three men and a couple of women, aged 18 to 49 years, made up the cohort. To estimate repertoire size and how much clonotype sharing occurs between individuals, the study deeply sequenced the blood TCR repertoires of five healthy adults. To increase sequencing depth and limit assay-specific biases, TCR repertoire library preparation and sequencing were carried out by different laboratories using diverse techniques. Each donor's leukapheresis produced roughly between roughly 0.85 and 9.5 billion PBMCs.

The investigation overall reported the following: Because the study included a small number of donors, the genetic and exposure-history diversity represented was limited. Based on pairwise subsampling, the degree of clonotype sharing among donors was expected to be affected by sequencing depth. Sampling was restricted to blood, and TCR repertoires in tissues likely differ from the TCR repertoires found in blood.

The TCR was taken from a middle-aged woman in good health. Some clones in this sample may be carry-over from other donors' samples. The rearranged segments are TRBV5-1 and TRBJ1-5; no D segment can be confidently identified. Source material: PBMCs. CDR3 loop: CASSLAGYSNQPQHF. The DNA reads as follows: TGCGCCAGCAGCTTGGCAGGTTATAGCAATCAGCCCCAGCATTTT.